These 9 T cell receptor beta chains came from one sample sequenced in a study of beta chain features in type 1 diabetes. Every bit of the isolated RNA underwent reverse transcription, so sequencing read expressed TCRB transcripts. Data came from immunoSEQ multiplex PCR; TCRdb stores just in-frame clones and leaves some out. Of more than 300,000 clones in the sample, about 15% were seen once. Sample: naive CD4+ T cells from blood. The receptors shown here come from a woman aged 18-29 years in good health.

Only a few counts were recorded for this clone. V is TRBV7-9 and J is TRBJ2-6, with 9 positions matching TRBD1. V shed 10 bases, J shed 4 bases, and the junction held 11 bases outside the gene matches. The CDR3 extends over 16 amino acids. Germline values: CDR1 SEHNR, CDR2 FQNEAQ (reference sequence). CDR3 DNA: TGTGCCATTCCGGGACAGGGTCGGTCGGGGGCCAACGTCCTGACTTTC. This gives the protein CAIPGQGRSGANVLTF.

This clone came up a few times. The chain couples TRBV6-1 to TRBJ2-7, with unresolved D. Deletions cut 7 bases from V and 0 bases from J, with 16 bases between. CDR3 length: 15 amino acids. The germline V gene encodes CDR1 MNHNS and CDR2 SASEGT. The DNA for the CDR3 is TGTGCCAGCACTAGGAGCTACGGAGACTCCTACGAGCAGTACTTC. Its translation: CASTRSYGDSYEQYF.

The J gene is TRBJ1-2, the V gene TRBV6-5; weak D call: TRBD1 (5 bases). The CDR3 length is 11 residues. Trimming took 5 bases from V and 7 from J, leaving 8 bases between them. Looked up from germline, CDR1 is MNHEY and CDR2 is SVGAGI. CDR3 sequence (DNA): TGTGCCAGCAGTGCAGGGTTTGGCTACACCTTC. It is translated as CASSAGFGYTF.

This clone was detected only a few times. This chain connects TRBV29-1 to TRBJ2-7; D is ambiguous. In germline, CDR1 is SQVTM, CDR2 ANQGSEA. V was clipped by 4 bases and J by 2 bases, with 3 bases between them. CDR3 length equals 10 residues. CDR3 nucleotide sequence: TGCAGCGTTGCAACCTACGAGCAGTACTTC. As protein: CSVATYEQYF.

The chain joins TRBV18 to TRBJ1-1; D is perhaps TRBD1 (5 bases). This CDR3 has 15 residues. In germline, CDR1 is KGHSH, CDR2 LQKENI. Trimming shortened V by 0 bases and J by 2 bases, and 10 bases separated the two germline ends. CDR3 residues: CASSPPGGSNTEAFF. The CDR3 nucleotides are TGTGCCAGCTCACCACCGGGGGGGTCTAACACTGAAGCTTTCTTT.

This clone was detected only a few times. The chain uses TRBV27 and TRBJ2-7; 9 nucleotides line up with TRBD2. V lost 10 bases and J lost 7; bases outside the gene matches: 11. The CDR3 covers 13 residues. Per the germline V gene, CDR1 is MNHEY and CDR2 is SMNVEV (reference sequence). Here the CDR3 DNA reads TGTGCCACTTCGACTAGCGGAAGAGGAGAGCAGTACTTC. It encodes CATSTSGRGEQYF.

This clone was counted a few times. The rearrangement links TRBV21-1 to TRBJ2-3; TRBD2, the table's D call, was not compared with the DNA. TRBV21-1 is a pseudogene locus. CDR3 length equals 16 residues. The CDR3 nucleotides are TGTGCCAGCAGCAACCCCCCTCTTCGGGAGACAGATACGCAGTATTTT. Its protein is CASSNPPLRETDTQYF.

This clone was detected a few times. The rearrangement links TRBV28 to TRBJ1-1; tentatively, D is TRBD1 (6 bases). The CDR3 runs 12 residues. Per the germline V gene, CDR1 is MDHEN and CDR2 is SYDVKM. V shed 8 bases and J shed 5 bases, with 12 bases lying between them. The CDR3 region has the DNA TGTGCCAGCGACAGGTCCCGAACTGAAGCTTTCTTT. Translating gives CASDRSRTEAFF.

This clone occurred a few times. V usage is TRBV6-5 and J usage is TRBJ2-1; no clear D gene. In germline, CDR1 is MNHEY, CDR2 SVGAGI. The CDR3 runs to 14 residues. V was cut by 5 bases and J by 3 bases, with 11 bases left in between. The DNA of the CDR3 is TGTGCCAGCAGTGCCAGACTTGTCTACAATGAGCAGTTCTTC. Its translation is CASSARLVYNEQFF.